This T cell receptor (beta chain) was recorded in a study of blood T cell repertoires in COVID-19. The Seattle site enrolled patients during active infection and followed them longitudinally. As processed by the authors: Scientists estimated how many nucleated cells there were by amplifying reference gene primers. Profiling relied on immunoSEQ multiplex PCR, and the TCRdb table lists in-frame clones only, not all of them. D and trimming were read from the DNA, whereas the V and J calls and clone size are those reported in that table. This table has a few hundred thousand clones, about 91% appearing once. This CDR3 comprises 18 residues. Trimming cost V 6 bases and J 4 bases, with 27 bases left between them. Germline CDR1 and CDR2: LNHNV and YYDKDF (reference sequence).

The chain combines TRBV15 with TRBJ1-1; tentatively, D is TRBD1 (6 bases). This clonotype was obtained from a woman in her 50s with COVID-19, enrolled during active disease. What was sequenced was peripheral blood. CDR3 residues: CATRPALSGVRQSTEAFF. Here the CDR3 DNA reads TGTGCCACCAGACCAGCCCTTTCAGGGGTTCGACAATCCACTGAAGCTTTCTTT.